This is a list of T cell receptor beta chains from one sample in a study of T cells in Graves' hyperthyroidism and ophthalmopathy. TCRdb fed the multiplex PCR reads into MiXCR, producing one record per CDR3 protein. This table has approximately 530,000 distinct CDR3 sequences, approximately 15% appearing once. Specimen: blood. The receptors stem from a woman between 18 and 29 years old with Graves' hyperthyroidism. Both conserved end residues are part of each CDR3. Fields, in order: clone size, D gene, J gene, V gene, CDR3 DNA, CDR3 protein. The D gene is left open where the match is weak. Only some rows state a clone size, as once, few, many or a class for expanded clones.

size: -
D: TRBD1
J: TRBJ1-2
V: TRBV10-1
DNA: TGCGCCAGCAGTGAGGGGACAGGGAGAGGCTACACCTTC
CDR3: CASSEGTGRGYTF

size: many
D: TRBD2
J: TRBJ2-3
V: TRBV20-1
DNA: TGCAGTGCTAGACCGACTAGCGGGGGGGCCACAGATACGCAGTATTTT
CDR3: CSARPTSGGATDTQYF

size: many
D: TRBD1
J: TRBJ2-2
V: TRBV7-9
DNA: TGTGCCAGCAGCTCCAACAGGGGGCGGACCGGGGAGCTGTTTTTT
CDR3: CASSSNRGRTGELFF

size: many
D: TRBD2
J: TRBJ2-5
V: TRBV12-3/TRBV12-4
DNA: TGTGCCAGCAGCCAGACCGGACTAGCGGACCAAGAGACCCAGTACTTC
CDR3: CASSQTGLADQETQYF

size: few
D: -
J: TRBJ2-3
V: TRBV20-1
DNA: TGCAGTGCTTTACAAACAGTCACAGATACGCAGTATTTT
CDR3: CSALQTVTDTQYF

size: few
D: -
J: TRBJ2-2
V: TRBV28
DNA: TGTGCCAGCAGTTTATTAGGCCTCCGGGCAGGATCGAACACCGGGGAGCTGTTTTTT
CDR3: CASSLLGLRAGSNTGELFF

size: few
D: -
J: TRBJ1-5
V: TRBV6-1
DNA: TGTGCCAGCAGTCGCCTACAGGGCGCGCTAGATCAGCCCCAGCATTTT
CDR3: CASSRLQGALDQPQHF

size: -
D: -
J: TRBJ1-1
V: TRBV3-1
DNA: TGTGCCAGCAGCCAAGTAGGACAAGGGAACACTGAAGCTTTCTTT
CDR3: CASSQVGQGNTEAFF

size: few
D: -
J: TRBJ2-5
V: TRBV30
DNA: TGTGCCTGCGAAATGGCCCCCTATGGGGAAGAGACCCAGTACTTC
CDR3: CACEMAPYGEETQYF

size: -
D: -
J: TRBJ2-3
V: TRBV3-1
DNA: TGTGCCAGCAGCCAATTCCGGGAAGTCGTCACAGATACGCAGTATTTT
CDR3: CASSQFREVVTDTQYF

size: many
D: TRBD1
J: TRBJ2-5
V: TRBV2
DNA: TGTGCCAGCAGTGAAGCGTGGGAGTTCCGGGACAGAATACCAGAGACCCAGTACTTC
CDR3: CASSEAWEFRDRIPETQYF

size: -
D: -
J: TRBJ2-7
V: TRBV7-9
DNA: TGTGCCAGCAGCGCACCTTTCTCCCGGGGAGGCTACGAGCAGTACTTC
CDR3: CASSAPFSRGGYEQYF

size: -
D: -
J: TRBJ1-6
V: TRBV6-1
DNA: TGTGCCAGCAGTCCTTGGGGTTCACCCCTCCACTTT
CDR3: CASSPWGSPLHF

size: -
D: -
J: TRBJ1-1
V: TRBV7-9
DNA: TGTGCCAGCAGCTTAGCAGGGGGAACGGGGAACACTGAAGCTTTCTTT
CDR3: CASSLAGGTGNTEAFF

size: few
D: -
J: TRBJ1-4
V: TRBV12-3/TRBV12-4
DNA: TGTGCCAGCAGTTCCGCCCTAGGGGGTTTAGGTGAAAAACTGTTTTTT
CDR3: CASSSALGGLGEKLFF

size: -
D: TRBD1
J: TRBJ2-7
V: TRBV28
DNA: TGTGCCAGCAGTTTAGCCAGACAGGGGGCCACATTTTACGAGCAGTACTTC
CDR3: CASSLARQGATFYEQYF

size: -
D: TRBD2
J: TRBJ2-7
V: TRBV5-6
DNA: TGTGCCAGCAGCTTATTTCTAGCGGGAGGCGAGCAGTACTTC
CDR3: CASSLFLAGGEQYF

size: few
D: -
J: TRBJ1-1
V: TRBV29-1
DNA: TGCAGCGTTGTAACACCGAGGGGACTCCGGGGGGTGTTGAACACTGAAGCTTTCTTT
CDR3: CSVVTPRGLRGVLNTEAFF

size: -
D: -
J: TRBJ1-2
V: TRBV12-3/TRBV12-4
DNA: TGTGCCAGCAGTTTCGGGCCAGAGGATGGCTACACCTTC
CDR3: CASSFGPEDGYTF

size: -
D: TRBD1
J: TRBJ2-5
V: TRBV4-3
DNA: TGCGCCAGCAGCCAAAGTGCAGGGGGAGAGACCCAGTACTTC
CDR3: CASSQSAGGETQYF

size: -
D: -
J: TRBJ1-1
V: TRBV18
DNA: TGTGCCAGCTCACCACCGCGGCCTACCCGGGACACTGAAGCTTTCTTT
CDR3: CASSPPRPTRDTEAFF

size: few
D: TRBD2
J: TRBJ2-1
V: TRBV6-9
DNA: TGTGCCAGCAGTTACGCACTAGCGGGGGAGCAGTTCTTC
CDR3: CASSYALAGEQFF

size: many
D: TRBD1
J: TRBJ1-1
V: TRBV7-3
DNA: TGTGCCAGCAGCTTAGTGGGACAGACGAACACTGAAGCTTTCTTT
CDR3: CASSLVGQTNTEAFF

size: many
D: -
J: TRBJ1-1
V: TRBV28
DNA: TGTGCCAGCACAACCTGGGGGATCCGGGGGCAAGACACTGAAGCTTTCTTT
CDR3: CASTTWGIRGQDTEAFF

size: few
D: -
J: TRBJ1-5
V: TRBV7-9
DNA: TGTGCCAGCAGCTTAGAGGATCAGCCCCAGCATTTT
CDR3: CASSLEDQPQHF

size: many
D: -
J: TRBJ1-4
V: TRBV2
DNA: TGTGCCAGCAGCGGACAGCGCTTTAATGAAAAACTGTTTTTT
CDR3: CASSGQRFNEKLFF

size: few
D: -
J: TRBJ2-7
V: TRBV11-2
DNA: TGTGCCAGCAGCTCCCCTAGACAGTCCTACGAGCAGTACTTC
CDR3: CASSSPRQSYEQYF

size: -
D: TRBD2
J: TRBJ2-7
V: TRBV12-3/TRBV12-4
DNA: TGTGCCAGCAGTTTTTCGGGACTAGGTAACGAGCAGTACTTC
CDR3: CASSFSGLGNEQYF

size: -
D: TRBD2
J: TRBJ2-3
V: TRBV4-2
DNA: TGTGCCAGCAGCAATCCTAAACGGACTAGAGCTACCCTGGATACGCAGTATTTT
CDR3: CASSNPKRTRATLDTQYF

size: few
D: TRBD2
J: TRBJ2-3
V: TRBV19
DNA: TGTGCCAGTAGTATAGGCCGACTAGCGGTGAGCACAGATACGCAGTATTTT
CDR3: CASSIGRLAVSTDTQYF

size: many
D: -
J: TRBJ1-6
V: TRBV12-3/TRBV12-4
DNA: TGTGCCAGCAGTTTAAACAGTAATTCACCCCTCCACTTT
CDR3: CASSLNSNSPLHF

size: -
D: TRBD2
J: TRBJ2-4
V: TRBV7-9
DNA: TGTGCCAGCAGCTTAGGGGTTAGCGGGAGGTCCAAAAACATTCAGTACTTC
CDR3: CASSLGVSGRSKNIQYF

size: few
D: TRBD1
J: TRBJ2-2
V: TRBV7-3
DNA: TGTGCCAGCAGCCCTCAGACAGGGGGCTCCGGGGAGCTGTTTTTT
CDR3: CASSPQTGGSGELFF

size: many
D: -
J: TRBJ2-1
V: TRBV4-2
DNA: TGTGCCAGCAGCCAAGAGAAAGACGTGGATGGGCAGTTCTTC
CDR3: CASSQEKDVDGQFF

size: -
D: -
J: TRBJ2-7
V: TRBV6-1
DNA: TGTGCCAGCAGCCCGCGCCCCCGGGCTCCCTACGAGCAGTACTTC
CDR3: CASSPRPRAPYEQYF

size: many
D: -
J: TRBJ2-2
V: TRBV7-6
DNA: TGTGCCAGCAGCGTCGTACAGGGAGGGGAGCTGTTTTTT
CDR3: CASSVVQGGELFF

size: many
D: -
J: TRBJ2-3
V: TRBV2
DNA: TGTGCCAGCAGTGAACAGGGGGGCAGCACAGATACGCAGTATTTT
CDR3: CASSEQGGSTDTQYF